These 20 T cell receptor beta chains were all obtained from the same sample, sequenced in a study of control samples from healthy donors and cancer patients. The repertoire was sequenced with immunoSEQ multiplex PCR; TCRdb's copy has only in-frame clones and lacks some. The sample lists tens of thousands of clones; about 90% were seen once. The sequenced material came from blood. These receptors originate from a man over 45 in good health.

The chain uses TRBV18 and TRBJ1-1; TRBD1 is a possible D gene (5 bases). The CDR3 has 15 amino acids. V was pared by 3 bases and J by 0 bases, with 11 bases between. Germline V lookup: CDR1 KGHSH, CDR2 LQKENI. The CDR3 here is CASSPLDSVNTEAFF. In nucleotides, the CDR3 is TGTGCCAGCTCACCTTTAGACAGTGTGAACACTGAAGCTTTCTTT. The full variable domain, with the rest looked up from reference TRBV18 and TRBJ1-1, is NAGVMQNPRHLVRRRGQEARLRCSPMKGHSHVYWYRQLPEEGLKFMVYLQKENIIDESGMPKERFSAEFPKEGPSILRIQQVVRGDSAAYFCASSPLDSVNTEAFFGQGTRLTVV.

The rearrangement uses TRBV6-5 and TRBJ1-5; no firm D call. The CDR3 has 15 residues. Germline V gives CDR1 MNHEY, CDR2 SVGAGI. V was trimmed by 7 bases and J by 0 bases, leaving 13 bases between them. CDR3 nucleotide sequence: TGTGCCAGCACCTCTCGCGGAGGTAGCAATCAGCCCCAGCATTTT. Translation: CASTSRGGSNQPQHF.

This clone was seen a few times. The chain uses TRBV19 and TRBJ1-6; D not resolved. Germline V gene lookup returns CDR1 LNHDA and CDR2 SQIVND (reference sequence). The CDR3 is 14 amino acids. The ends were cut back, 6 bases at V and 8 bases at J, with 14 bases in the middle. The CDR3 DNA follows: TGTGCCAGTAGCCCGGCCCTTGGGCATTCACCCCTCCACTTT. Amino acid sequence: CASSPALGHSPLHF.

V is TRBV1 and J is TRBJ1-2; TRBD1, as called in the table, went unchecked against the DNA. TRBV1 is labeled a pseudogene. The CDR3 runs 16 residues. The CDR3 loop is CTSSQSGQVWNRGYTF. As DNA, the CDR3 is TGCACCAGCAGCCAATCCGGACAGGTCTGGAACCGGGGCTACACCTTC.

This chain connects TRBV3-1 (or the pseudogene TRBV3-2) to TRBJ1-6, with D hard to call. The germline V gene encodes CDR1 LGHDT and CDR2 YNNKEL (reference sequence). V was cut by 2 bases and J by 6 bases, with 8 bases left in between. CDR3 length: 14 residues. CDR3 nucleotide sequence: TGTGCCAGCAGCCAAAGCAATAGTAATTCACCCCTCCACTTT. Translating it yields CASSQSNSNSPLHF.

V is TRBV24-1 and J is TRBJ2-1, with 13 nucleotides matching TRBD2. Trimming cost V 3 bases and J 6 bases; bases outside gene matches: 4. The CDR3 is 16 amino acids. Germline lookup yields CDR1 KGHDR and CDR2 SFDVKD. CDR3 sequence: CATSDPGTSGTNEQFF. The CDR3 DNA is TGTGCCACCAGTGATCCCGGGACTAGCGGGACCAATGAGCAGTTCTTC.

The chain has TRBV5-4 and TRBJ1-1; weak D call: TRBD1 (6 bases). Trimming removed 0 bases from V and 1 base from J, with 10 bases in between. This CDR3 has 15 residues. The germline CDR1 and CDR2 sequences are SGHNT and YYREEE (reference sequence). The chain's CDR3 is CASSLEVTGNTEAFF. Written as DNA, the CDR3 is TGTGCCAGCAGCTTGGAAGTGACAGGGAACACTGAAGCTTTCTTT.

The CDR3, as DNA: TGTGCCAGCAGCAGACGCTATTCGACCTACAATGAGCAGTTCTTC. This gives the protein CASSRRYSTYNEQFF. This chain connects TRBV6-2 or TRBV6-3 to TRBJ2-1, with no clear D. CDR3 length equals 15 residues. CDR1 MNHEY and CDR2 SVGEGT come from the germline V gene. V gave up 6 bases and J gave up 2 bases, with 14 bases separating them.

The V and J genes are TRBV6-5 and TRBJ1-2; tentative D call: TRBD1 (5 bases). Germline CDR1 is MNHEY and CDR2 is SVGAGI. V was trimmed by 0 bases and J by 7 bases, leaving 18 bases between them. CDR3 length: 16 residues. The CDR3: CASSYSTTPGNFGYTF. In DNA, the CDR3 is TGTGCCAGCAGTTACTCGACCACCCCAGGGAATTTTGGCTACACCTTC.

The chain has TRBV18 and TRBJ1-5, with 9 positions matching TRBD1. This CDR3 comprises 15 residues. Per the germline V gene, CDR1 is KGHSH and CDR2 is LQKENI. With 3 bases clipped from V and 6 bases from J, the junction kept 6 bases outside the gene matches. DNA for the CDR3: TGTGCCAGCTCACCCCCCGGGACAGGGAGTCAGCCCCAGCATTTT. Translated, it gives CASSPPGTGSQPQHF.

V and J are TRBV30 and TRBJ1-1; a weak D match, TRBD1 (6 bases). The CDR3 runs to 14 residues. The germline V and J ends were trimmed by 5 bases and 2 bases, with 15 bases remaining between them. CDR1 and CDR2 (germline): GTSNPN, SVGIG (reference sequence). The CDR3 protein is CAWWGGTRNTEAFF. CDR3 in DNA: TGTGCCTGGTGGGGGGGCACACGTAACACTGAAGCTTTCTTT.

This clone was seen once. The V gene is TRBV5-1, the J gene TRBJ1-2; a possible D gene is TRBD1 (5 bases). This CDR3 region has 15 residues. Trimming left V 3 bases short and J 0 bases short, with 12 bases between. CDR1 and CDR2 from the germline V gene are SGHRS and YFSETQ. DNA of the CDR3: TGCGCCAGCAGCTCCGGGTCGACAGCTAACTATGGCTACACCTTC. Its translation: CASSSGSTANYGYTF.

The chain employs TRBV11-3 and TRBJ1-1, with D unresolved. This CDR3 comprises 15 residues. CDR1 and CDR2 from the germline V gene are SGHNT and YENEEA. V dropped 5 bases and J dropped 0 bases, with 13 bases sitting between them. The CDR3 region has the DNA TGTGCCAGCAGCCCCACTATGGGAATGAACACTGAAGCTTTCTTT. Translating it yields CASSPTMGMNTEAFF.

This chain uses TRBV27 with TRBJ1-3; D call uncertain. Germline V gene sequence: CDR1 MNHEY, CDR2 SMNVEV (reference sequence). Trimming shortened V by 5 bases and J by 2 bases, and 16 bases separated the two germline ends. CDR3 length: 16 residues. The CDR3 DNA follows: TGTGCCAGCAGTCCGTTAGACGCGAACCCTGGAAACACCATATATTTT. Its protein product is CASSPLDANPGNTIYF.

The CDR3: CSVQGFQQGYTF. The CDR3 region has the DNA TGCAGCGTTCAAGGATTTCAACAGGGCTACACCTTC. The chain couples TRBV29-1 to TRBJ1-2; no clear D gene. Germline V gene data show CDR1 as SQVTM and CDR2 as ANQGSEA. CDR3 length: 12 residues. V lost 5 bases, J lost 8 bases, and 15 bases lay in between.

CDR3 sequence: CASSGGAEGEKLFF. The CDR3 nucleotides read TGTGCCAGCAGCGGTGGGGCCGAGGGTGAAAAACTGTTTTTT. This chain connects TRBV9 to TRBJ1-4; D might be TRBD1 (5 bases). There are 14 residues in the CDR3. Trimming took off 3 bases at V and 7 bases at J, with 13 bases between the two ends. Germline V lookup: CDR1 SGDLS, CDR2 YYNGEE.

CDR3 sequence reads: CASSLPGSSYNEQFF. The CDR3, as DNA: TGTGCCAGCTCACTCCCGGGAAGCTCCTACAATGAGCAGTTCTTC. The chain couples TRBV18 to TRBJ2-1; tentatively, D is TRBD2 (5 bases). The CDR3 sequence is 15 residues long. The germline V gene has CDR1 KGHSH and CDR2 LQKENI. V dropped 4 bases and J dropped 0 bases, with 10 bases sitting between them.

The V gene is TRBV4-2, the J gene TRBJ1-6; D perhaps matches TRBD1 (5 bases). V gave up 0 bases and J gave up 9 bases, with 15 bases separating them. The CDR3 has 16 amino acids. Germline-derived CDR1 and CDR2 are LGHNA and YNFKEQ. Here the CDR3 DNA reads TGTGCCAGCAGCCAAGATCCTGGCAGGGCGGGTTCACCCCTCCACTTT. This sequence encodes CASSQDPGRAGSPLHF.

Remarks on this clone: Germline and junction disagree at one end, which may indicate a read error. The chain recombines TRBV6-6 with TRBJ1-2; D remains unclear. Germline values: CDR1 MNHNY, CDR2 SVGAGI (reference sequence). The length of the CDR3 is 13 residues. The CDR3 DNA is TGTGCCAGCAGTGACTCGGGGTTGGATGGCTACACCTTC. It yields the protein CASSDSGLDGYTF.

This clone occurred once. Other DNA variants within this sample encode the same CDR3. The gene calls are TRBV5-1 and TRBJ1-4; D is uncertain. Germline V gene data show CDR1 as SGHRS and CDR2 as YFSETQ. This CDR3 has 15 amino acids. The V and J ends lost 0 bases and 2 bases respectively, with 8 bases between them. In nucleotides, the CDR3 is TGCGCCAGCAGCTTGGGGCGGGCGACTAATGAAAAACTGTTTTTT. It is translated as CASSLGRATNEKLFF. Combining the CDR3 with reference TRBV5-1 and TRBJ1-4 gives the whole variable domain KAGVTQTPRYLIKTRGQQVTLSCSPISGHRSVSWYQQTPGQGLQFLFEYFSETQRNKGNFPGRFSGRQFSNSRSEMNVSTLELGDSALYLCASSLGRATNEKLFFGSGTQLSVL.